Each of the 10 T cell receptor beta chains below was sequenced from the same sample in a study of T cells after yellow fever vaccination. TCRdb re-derived calls from the 5' RACE reads in MiXCR, one entry per CDR3 protein. The table lists more than 450,000 distinct CDR3 sequences, just over 20% of them singletons. Sample: PBMCs, taken 21 days after the first yellow fever vaccination. The receptors derive from a man between 18 and 29 years old who received the YFV17D yellow fever vaccine.

The chain uses TRBV4-2 and TRBJ1-6, with 9 bases lining up with TRBD1. The V and J ends lost 0 bases and 6 bases, in that order; junction bases with no gene match: 3. The germline V gene has CDR1 LGHNA and CDR2 YNFKEQ. The CDR3 covers 16 residues. Here the CDR3 reads CASSQDPGQGNSPLHF. As DNA, the CDR3 is TGTGCCAGCAGCCAAGATCCGGGACAGGGTAATTCACCCCTCCACTTT.

This clonotype was detected a few times. The V and J genes are TRBV6-5 and TRBJ1-2; a weak D match, TRBD1 (5 bases). The CDR3 sequence is 13 residues long. V was clipped by 2 bases and J by 7 bases, with 11 bases between them. Germline V gives CDR1 MNHEY, CDR2 SVGAGI. The DNA of the CDR3 is TGTGCCAGCAGTTACCTGGGCCAGGGTGGCTACACCTTC. This encodes CASSYLGQGGYTF.

V and J are TRBV20-1 and TRBJ2-1; TRBD2 might be the D (6 bases). The CDR3 extends over 14 amino acids. Per germline, CDR1 DFQATT and CDR2 SNEGSKA (reference sequence). Trimming took off 2 bases at V and 5 bases at J, with 13 bases between the two ends. The CDR3 nucleotides read TGCAGTGCTAGATTGCCTAGCGCTCACAATGAGCAGTTCTTC. The encoded protein is CSARLPSAHNEQFF.

The genes are TRBV4-3 and TRBJ2-7; TRBD2 is a possible D gene (6 bases). The CDR3 totals 14 residues. Trimming removed 0 bases at V and 7 bases at J, with 13 bases between. Per germline, CDR1 LGHNA and CDR2 YSLEER. CDR3 residues: CASSQEGLAGEQYF. In DNA, the CDR3 is TGCGCCAGCAGCCAAGAAGGCCTGGCGGGAGAGCAGTACTTC.

The chain links TRBV10-3 to TRBJ1-6, with D unclear. Germline V gene lookup returns CDR1 ENHRY and CDR2 SYGVKD. CDR3 size: 13 residues. Trimming stripped 8 bases from V and 0 bases from J, with 5 bases between. The CDR3 nucleotides are TGTGCCATCGCCGGCTCCTATAATTCACCCCTCCACTTT. Translating it yields CAIAGSYNSPLHF.

This clonotype was found a few times. The genes are TRBV4-3 and TRBJ2-4; D could derive from TRBD1 or TRBD2 (6 bases each). The CDR3 is made up of 15 amino acids. CDR1 LGHNA and CDR2 YSLEER come from the germline V gene. Trimming took 4 bases from V and 8 from J, leaving 18 bases between them. CDR3 bases: TGCGCCAGCAGCCCCAAAGTGGGGGGCTGGGACATTCAGTACTTC. It codes for CASSPKVGGWDIQYF.

This chain's CDR3 is CASSPGTSGGFSGRPRV. As DNA, the CDR3 is TGTGCCAGCAGCCCGGGGACTAGCGGGGGGTTTTCGGGCCGCCCACGAGTC. The chain couples TRBV7-8 to TRBJ2-7, with 15 bases fitting TRBD2. The CDR3 runs 17 residues. Germline V gene sequence: CDR1 SGHVS, CDR2 FQNEAQ.

In its sample, this clonotype was seen many times. J is TRBJ2-7 and V is TRBV20-1; the match to TRBD1 covers 9 bases. From germline, CDR1 is DFQATT and CDR2 SNEGSKA (reference sequence). This CDR3 contains 13 residues. J gave up 2 bases and V 4 bases, and 3 bases lay outside the gene matches. CDR3 DNA sequence: TGCAGTGCTATCGGACAGGGGACCTACGAGCAGTACGTC. Translation: CSAIGQGTYEQYV.

The chain combines TRBV7-9 with TRBJ2-3; a weak D match, TRBD2 (6 bases). Trimming removed 7 bases from V and 2 bases from J, with 10 bases in between. The germline CDR1 and CDR2 sequences are SEHNR and FQNEAQ (reference sequence). This CDR3 contains 13 residues. CDR3 loop: CASTSAFTDTQYF. CDR3 in DNA: TGTGCCAGCACTAGCGCCTTCACAGATACGCAGTATTTT.

The genes are TRBV20-1 and TRBJ2-2; 7 bases fit TRBD2. CDR3 length: 13 residues. Germline CDR1 and CDR2: DFQATT and SNEGSKA (reference sequence). V was pared by 3 bases and J by 7 bases, with 5 bases of the junction left unmatched. In nucleotides, the CDR3 is TGCAGTGCTAGTAACCTAGCGGACGGGGAGCTGTTTTTT. Its protein product is CSASNLADGELFF.